The subject of this entry is one TCR beta chain. Its specificity is not known. Researchers ran the PCR with 60 Vbeta and 13 Jbeta primers. The assay was immunoSEQ multiplex PCR, and TCRdb's table has in-frame clones only and misses some. The top ten clones hold approximately 1.4% of a sample with under 200,000 clones, roughly four fifths of them seen once. The V and J ends lost 4 bases and 2 bases, in that order; junction bases with no gene match: 9. CDR1 and CDR2 from the germline V gene are SGHRS and YFSETQ. The CDR3 runs 15 residues. This entry comes from a study of cytomegalovirus exposure and HLA in healthy donors. Findings of the study overall: A later analysis linked a missense DCLRE1C variant to TCR beta V- and J-gene trimming. Accounts indicate the classifier identified cytomegalovirus status with strong specificity and sensitivity. Later on, an analysis showed TCR association rates differing by HLA locus, with DRB1 the most and HLA-C the fewest.

Sequenced material: PBMCs. The sequence derives from a man aged 18-30 years in good health and CMV-seronegative. The V gene is TRBV5-1, the J gene TRBJ2-7, with 7 bases matching TRBD1. CDR3 DNA sequence: TGCGCCAGCAGCCCCCGGGACAGTACTACCTACGAGCAGTACTTC. This gives the protein CASSPRDSTTYEQYF.